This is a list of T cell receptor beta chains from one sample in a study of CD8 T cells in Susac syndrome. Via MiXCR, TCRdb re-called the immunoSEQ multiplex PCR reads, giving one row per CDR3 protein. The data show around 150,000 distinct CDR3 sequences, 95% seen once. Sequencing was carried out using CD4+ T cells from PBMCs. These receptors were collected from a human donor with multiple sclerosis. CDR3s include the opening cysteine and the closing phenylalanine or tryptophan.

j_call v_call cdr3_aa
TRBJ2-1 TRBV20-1 CSAEGLAFYNEQFF
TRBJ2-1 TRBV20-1 CSARVGTSYNEQFF
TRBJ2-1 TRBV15 CATSRDNAAALLDEQFF
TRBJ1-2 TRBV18 CASSDRTNYGYTF
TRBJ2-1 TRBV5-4 CASTQGWGNEQFF
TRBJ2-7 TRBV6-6 CASSLTSGSLEQYF
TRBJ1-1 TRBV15 CATSGNSGQRAFF
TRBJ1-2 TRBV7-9 CASSFRDRGRYTF
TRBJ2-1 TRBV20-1 CSAFPVLAGGPYNEQFF
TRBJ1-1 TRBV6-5 CASSPRSPGTEAFF
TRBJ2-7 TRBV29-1 CSVKGQGSHEQYF
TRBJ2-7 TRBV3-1 CASSQGWDSTYEQYF
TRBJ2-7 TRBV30 CAWSIRTGAEQYF
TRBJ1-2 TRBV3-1 CASSQSNYGYTF